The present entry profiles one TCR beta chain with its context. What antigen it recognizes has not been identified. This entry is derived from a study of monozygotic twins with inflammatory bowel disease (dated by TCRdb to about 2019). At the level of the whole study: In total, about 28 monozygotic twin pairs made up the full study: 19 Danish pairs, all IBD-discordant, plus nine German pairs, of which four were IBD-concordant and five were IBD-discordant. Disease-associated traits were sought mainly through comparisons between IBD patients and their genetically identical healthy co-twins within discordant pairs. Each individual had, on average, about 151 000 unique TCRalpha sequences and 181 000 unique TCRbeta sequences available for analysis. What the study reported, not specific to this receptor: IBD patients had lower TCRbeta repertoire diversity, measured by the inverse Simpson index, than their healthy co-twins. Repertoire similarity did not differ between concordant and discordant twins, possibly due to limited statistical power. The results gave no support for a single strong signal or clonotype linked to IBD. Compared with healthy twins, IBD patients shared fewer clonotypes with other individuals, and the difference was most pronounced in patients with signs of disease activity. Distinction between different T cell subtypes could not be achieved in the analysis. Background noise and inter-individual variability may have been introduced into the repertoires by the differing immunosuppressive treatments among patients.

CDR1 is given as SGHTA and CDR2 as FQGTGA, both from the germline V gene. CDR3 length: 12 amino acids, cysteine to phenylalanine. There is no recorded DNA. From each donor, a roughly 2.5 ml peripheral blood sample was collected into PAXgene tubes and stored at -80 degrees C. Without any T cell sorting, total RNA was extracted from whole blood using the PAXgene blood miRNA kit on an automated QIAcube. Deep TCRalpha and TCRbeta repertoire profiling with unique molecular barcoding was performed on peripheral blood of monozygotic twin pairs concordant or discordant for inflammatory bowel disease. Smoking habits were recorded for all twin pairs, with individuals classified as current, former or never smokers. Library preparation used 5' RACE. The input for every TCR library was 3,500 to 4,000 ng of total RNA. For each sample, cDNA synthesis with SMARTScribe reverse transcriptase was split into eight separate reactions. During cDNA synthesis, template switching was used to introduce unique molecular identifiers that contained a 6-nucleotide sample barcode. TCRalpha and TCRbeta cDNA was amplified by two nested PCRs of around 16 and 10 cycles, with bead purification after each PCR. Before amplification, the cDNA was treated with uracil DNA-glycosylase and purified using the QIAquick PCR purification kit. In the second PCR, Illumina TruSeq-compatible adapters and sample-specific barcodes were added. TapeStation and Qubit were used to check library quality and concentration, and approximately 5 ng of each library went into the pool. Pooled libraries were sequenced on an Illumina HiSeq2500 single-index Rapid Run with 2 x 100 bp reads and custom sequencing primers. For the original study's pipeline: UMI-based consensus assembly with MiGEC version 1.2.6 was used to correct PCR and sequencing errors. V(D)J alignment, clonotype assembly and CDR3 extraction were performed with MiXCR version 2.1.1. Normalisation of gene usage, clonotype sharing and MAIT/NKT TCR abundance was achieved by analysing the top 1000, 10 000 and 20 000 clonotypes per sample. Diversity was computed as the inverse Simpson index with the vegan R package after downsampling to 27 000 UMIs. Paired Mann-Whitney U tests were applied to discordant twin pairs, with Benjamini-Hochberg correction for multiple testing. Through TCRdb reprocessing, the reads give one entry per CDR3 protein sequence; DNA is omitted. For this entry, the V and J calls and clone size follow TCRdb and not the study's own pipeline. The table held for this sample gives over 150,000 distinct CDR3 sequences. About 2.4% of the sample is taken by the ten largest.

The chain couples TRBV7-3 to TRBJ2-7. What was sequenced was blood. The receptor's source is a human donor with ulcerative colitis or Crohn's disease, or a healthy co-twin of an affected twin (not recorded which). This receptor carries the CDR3 CASSFESYEQYF.